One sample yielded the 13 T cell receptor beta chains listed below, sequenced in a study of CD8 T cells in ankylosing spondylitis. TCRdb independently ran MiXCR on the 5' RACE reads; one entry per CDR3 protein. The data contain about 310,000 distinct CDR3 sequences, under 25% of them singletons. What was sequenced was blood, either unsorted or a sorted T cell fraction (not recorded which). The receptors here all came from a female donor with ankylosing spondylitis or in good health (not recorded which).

In DNA form, the CDR3 reads TGTGCCAGCTCACGATCAGGGGGCTTAGAGACCCAGTACTTC. Translated, it gives CASSRSGGLETQYF. The chain couples TRBV18 to TRBJ2-5, with 8 bases lining up with TRBD1. Germline V gene lookup returns CDR1 KGHSH and CDR2 LQKENI. CDR3 length equals 14 residues. V lost 4 bases and J lost 4; bases outside the gene matches: 5.

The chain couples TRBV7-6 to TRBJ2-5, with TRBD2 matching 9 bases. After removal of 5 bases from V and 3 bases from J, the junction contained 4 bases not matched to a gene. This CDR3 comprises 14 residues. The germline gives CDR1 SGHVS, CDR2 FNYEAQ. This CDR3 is CASSLAGGEETQYF. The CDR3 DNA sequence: TGTGCCAGCAGCCTTGCGGGAGGGGAAGAGACCCAGTACTTC.

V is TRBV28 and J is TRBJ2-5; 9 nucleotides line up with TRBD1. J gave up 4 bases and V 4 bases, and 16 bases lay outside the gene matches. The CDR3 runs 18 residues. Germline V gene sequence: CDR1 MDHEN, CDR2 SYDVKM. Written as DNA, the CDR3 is TGTGCCAGCAGTTCTGCCCAGCCCGGGGACAGGGAGAGAGAGACCCAGTACTTC. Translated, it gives CASSSAQPGDRERETQYF.

CDR3 sequence reads: CSASTGEGLRDEQYF. DNA of the CDR3: TGCAGTGCCTCGACAGGGGAAGGGCTCAGGGACGAGCAGTACTTC. The chain is built from TRBV20-1 and TRBJ2-7, with TRBD1 matching over 8 bases. J gave up 5 bases and V 6 bases, and 15 bases lay outside the gene matches. Germline CDR1 is DFQATT and CDR2 is SNEGSKA (reference sequence). The length of the CDR3 is 15 residues.

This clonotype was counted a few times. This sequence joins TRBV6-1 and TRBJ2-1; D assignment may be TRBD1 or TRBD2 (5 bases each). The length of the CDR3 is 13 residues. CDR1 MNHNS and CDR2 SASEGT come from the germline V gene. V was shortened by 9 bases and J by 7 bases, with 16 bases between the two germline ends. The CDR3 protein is CASGRDPLNEQFF. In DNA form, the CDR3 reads TGTGCCAGTGGCCGGGACCCCCTTAATGAGCAGTTCTTC.

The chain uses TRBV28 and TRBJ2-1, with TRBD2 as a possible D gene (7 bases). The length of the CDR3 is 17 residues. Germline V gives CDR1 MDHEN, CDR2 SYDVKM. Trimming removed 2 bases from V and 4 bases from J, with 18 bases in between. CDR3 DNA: TGTGCCAGCAGTTTAGAGTTCGTAGGGGGGGTTTACAATGAGCAGTTCTTC. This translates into CASSLEFVGGVYNEQFF.

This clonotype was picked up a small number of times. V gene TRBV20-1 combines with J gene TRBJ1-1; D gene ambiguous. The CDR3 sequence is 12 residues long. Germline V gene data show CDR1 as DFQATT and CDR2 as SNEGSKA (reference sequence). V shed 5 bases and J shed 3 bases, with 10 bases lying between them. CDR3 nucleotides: TGCAGTGCTCGAAGGAGGGACACTGAAGCTTTCTTT. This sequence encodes CSARRRDTEAFF.

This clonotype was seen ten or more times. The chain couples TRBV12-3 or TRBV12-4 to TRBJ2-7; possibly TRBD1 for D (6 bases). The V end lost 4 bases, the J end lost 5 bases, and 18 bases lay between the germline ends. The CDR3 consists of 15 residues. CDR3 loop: CASSSGTPVIDEQYF. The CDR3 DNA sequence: TGTGCCAGCAGTTCAGGGACACCCGTAATCGACGAGCAGTACTTC.

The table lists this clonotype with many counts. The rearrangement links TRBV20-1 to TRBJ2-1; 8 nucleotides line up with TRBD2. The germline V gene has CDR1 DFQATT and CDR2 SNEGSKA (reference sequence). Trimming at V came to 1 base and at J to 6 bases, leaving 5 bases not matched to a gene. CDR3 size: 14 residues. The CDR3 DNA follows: TGCAGTGCTAGAGCCCGGGAGGGAATCAATGAGCAGTTCTTC. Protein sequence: CSARAREGINEQFF.

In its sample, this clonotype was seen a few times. In nucleotides, the CDR3 is TGTGCCAGCAGCCAAGTTCCCGCTTCGGCCCAGTTCTTC. Protein sequence: CASSQVPASAQFF. The rearrangement links TRBV3-1 to TRBJ2-1, with no clear D. CDR3 size: 13 residues. V gave up 1 base and J gave up 13 bases, with 14 bases separating them. In germline, CDR1 is LGHDT, CDR2 YNNKEL (reference sequence).

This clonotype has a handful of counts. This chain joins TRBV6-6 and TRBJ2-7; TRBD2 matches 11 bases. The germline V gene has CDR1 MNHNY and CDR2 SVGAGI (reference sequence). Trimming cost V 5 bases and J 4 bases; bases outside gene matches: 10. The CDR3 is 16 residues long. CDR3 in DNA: TGTGCCAGCAGTCCCATTACTAGCGGGGGAAGGTACGAGCAGTACTTC. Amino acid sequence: CASSPITSGGRYEQYF.

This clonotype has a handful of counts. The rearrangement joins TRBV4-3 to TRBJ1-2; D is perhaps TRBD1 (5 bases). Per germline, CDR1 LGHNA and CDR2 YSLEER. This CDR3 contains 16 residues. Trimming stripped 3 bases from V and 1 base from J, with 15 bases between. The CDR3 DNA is TGCGCCAGCAGCCACCGGGAGGGGATACTTAACTATGGCTACACCTTC. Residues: CASSHREGILNYGYTF.

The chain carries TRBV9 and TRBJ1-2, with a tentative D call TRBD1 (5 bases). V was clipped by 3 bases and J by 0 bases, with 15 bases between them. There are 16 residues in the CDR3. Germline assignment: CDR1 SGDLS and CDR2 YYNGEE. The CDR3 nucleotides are TGTGCCAGCAGCGCCCAACCAGGCAGGGCTAACTATGGCTACACCTTC. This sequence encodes CASSAQPGRANYGYTF.